This TCR beta chain was found in a study of shared clonotypes between healthy human individuals. Every contributor of samples was a Caucasian grown-up residing in Nashville, Tennessee. Germline CDR1 SGHRS, CDR2 YFSETQ. CDR3 length: 16 amino acids. V was pared by 0 bases and J by 2 bases, with 4 bases of the junction left unmatched. Notes on the study in general: A generally larger estimated richness was seen in naive subsets than in memory subsets.

Every immunoSEQ plate was one replicate of a subset's evenly spread DNA. TCRdb keeps only in-frame clones here, not all; method: immunoSEQ multiplex PCR. The data hold hundreds of thousands of clones, with about two thirds observed a single time. This clone was recorded only once. Its antigen is not identified. The receptor comes from a woman in her twenties or thirties in good health. Material: memory CD4+ T cells sorted from blood. This sample's subset: CD45RA-negative fraction. The chain is built from TRBV5-1 and TRBJ2-5; 10 nucleotides align to TRBD2. The DNA for the CDR3 is TGCGCCAGCAGCTTGGGGACTAGCGGCTTACAAGAGACCCAGTACTTC. Translating it yields CASSLGTSGLQETQYF.